This T cell receptor (beta chain) emerged from a study of technical replicates of blood from a handful of donors. The CDR3 spans 15 residues. CDR1 and CDR2 from the germline V gene are SGHNT and YENEEA. With 2 bases clipped from V and 0 bases from J, the junction kept 2 bases outside the gene matches. Method: immunoSEQ multiplex PCR; TCRdb's copy keeps in-frame clones and lacks some. The sample has 65,000 to 85,000 clones, roughly 96% seen once. Sequencing used T cells isolated from PBMCs. This clonotype was sampled from a human donor in good health. The rearrangement links TRBV11-3 to TRBJ2-7; 9 nucleotides agree with TRBD2. The CDR3, as DNA: TGTGCCAGCAGCTTACTAGCGGGGAACTCCTACGAGCAGTACTTC. Its protein product is CASSLLAGNSYEQYF.